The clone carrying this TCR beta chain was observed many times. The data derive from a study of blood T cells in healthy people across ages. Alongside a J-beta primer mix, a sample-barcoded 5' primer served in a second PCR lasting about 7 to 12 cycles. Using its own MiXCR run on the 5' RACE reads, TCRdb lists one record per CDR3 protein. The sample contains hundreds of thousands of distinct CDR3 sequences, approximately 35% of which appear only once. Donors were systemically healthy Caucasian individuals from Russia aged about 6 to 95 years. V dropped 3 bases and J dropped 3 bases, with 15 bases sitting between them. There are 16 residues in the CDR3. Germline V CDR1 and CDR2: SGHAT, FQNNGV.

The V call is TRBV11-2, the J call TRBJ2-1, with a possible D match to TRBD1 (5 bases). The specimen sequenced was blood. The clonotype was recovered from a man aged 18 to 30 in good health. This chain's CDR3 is CASSFGHPELYNEQFF. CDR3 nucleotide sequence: TGTGCCAGCAGCTTTGGACATCCTGAACTCTACAATGAGCAGTTCTTC.